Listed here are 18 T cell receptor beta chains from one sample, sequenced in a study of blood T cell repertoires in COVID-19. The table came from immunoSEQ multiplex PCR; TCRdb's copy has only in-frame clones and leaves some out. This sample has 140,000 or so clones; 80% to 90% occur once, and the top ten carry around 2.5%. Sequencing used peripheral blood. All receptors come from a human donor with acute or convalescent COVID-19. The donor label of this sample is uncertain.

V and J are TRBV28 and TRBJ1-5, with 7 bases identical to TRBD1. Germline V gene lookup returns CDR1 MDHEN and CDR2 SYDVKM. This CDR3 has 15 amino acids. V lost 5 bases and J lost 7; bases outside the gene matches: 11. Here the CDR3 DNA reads TGTGCCAGCAGTGCCCGACAGGGAGGATGGCAGCCCCAGCATTTT. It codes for CASSARQGGWQPQHF.

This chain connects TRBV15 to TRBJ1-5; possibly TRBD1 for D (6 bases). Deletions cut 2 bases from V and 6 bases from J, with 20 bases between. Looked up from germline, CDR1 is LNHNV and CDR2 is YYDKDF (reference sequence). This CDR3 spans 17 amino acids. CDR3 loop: CATSRPFGGREGQPQHF. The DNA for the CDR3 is TGTGCCACCAGCAGACCCTTTGGGGGGCGGGAGGGTCAGCCCCAGCATTTT.

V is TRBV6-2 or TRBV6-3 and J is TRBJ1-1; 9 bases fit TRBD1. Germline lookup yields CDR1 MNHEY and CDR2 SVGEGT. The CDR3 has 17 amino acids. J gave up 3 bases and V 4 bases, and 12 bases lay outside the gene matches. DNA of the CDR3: TGTGCCAGCAGTTCAGTCCCGGGACAGGGTAGGGACACTGAAGCTTTCTTT. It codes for CASSSVPGQGRDTEAFF.

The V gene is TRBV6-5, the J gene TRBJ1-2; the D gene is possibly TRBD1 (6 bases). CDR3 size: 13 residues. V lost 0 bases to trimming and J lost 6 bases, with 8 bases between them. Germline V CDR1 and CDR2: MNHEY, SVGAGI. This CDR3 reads CASSYSAGDGYTF. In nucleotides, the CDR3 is TGTGCCAGCAGTTACTCGGCAGGGGATGGCTACACCTTC.

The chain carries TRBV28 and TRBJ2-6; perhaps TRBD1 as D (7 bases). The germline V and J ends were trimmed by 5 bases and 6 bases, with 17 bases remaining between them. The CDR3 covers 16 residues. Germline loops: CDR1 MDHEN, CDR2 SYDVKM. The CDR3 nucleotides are TGTGCCAGCAGTCCGGGGGACAGCTCTTTGGCCAACGTCCTGACTTTC. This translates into CASSPGDSSLANVLTF.

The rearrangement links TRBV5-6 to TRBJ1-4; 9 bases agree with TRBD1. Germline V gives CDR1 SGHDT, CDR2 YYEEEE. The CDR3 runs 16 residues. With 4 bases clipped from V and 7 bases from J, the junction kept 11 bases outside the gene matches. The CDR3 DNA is TGTGCCAGCAGCCCAAGAACAGGGGGCCGGGGTGAAAAACTGTTTTTT. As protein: CASSPRTGGRGEKLFF.

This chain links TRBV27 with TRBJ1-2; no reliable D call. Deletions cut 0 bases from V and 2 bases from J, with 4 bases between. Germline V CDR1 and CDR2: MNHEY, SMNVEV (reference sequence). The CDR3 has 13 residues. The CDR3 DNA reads TGTGCCAGCAGTTTATCGTTAAACTATGGCTACACCTTC. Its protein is CASSLSLNYGYTF.

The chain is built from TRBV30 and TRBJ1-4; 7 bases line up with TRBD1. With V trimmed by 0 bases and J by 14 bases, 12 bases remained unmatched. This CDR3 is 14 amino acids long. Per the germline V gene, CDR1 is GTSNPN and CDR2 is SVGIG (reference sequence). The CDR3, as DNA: TGTGCCTGGAGTGTACGCGATGGGGACAGAACGCTGTTTTTT. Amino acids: CAWSVRDGDRTLFF.

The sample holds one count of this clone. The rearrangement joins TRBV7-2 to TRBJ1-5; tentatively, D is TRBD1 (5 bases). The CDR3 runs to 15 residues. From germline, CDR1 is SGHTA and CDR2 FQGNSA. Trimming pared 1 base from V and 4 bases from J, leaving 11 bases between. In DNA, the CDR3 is TGTGCCAGCAGCTTAGTTGGGGGGGAAAATCAGCCCCAGCATTTT. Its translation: CASSLVGGENQPQHF.

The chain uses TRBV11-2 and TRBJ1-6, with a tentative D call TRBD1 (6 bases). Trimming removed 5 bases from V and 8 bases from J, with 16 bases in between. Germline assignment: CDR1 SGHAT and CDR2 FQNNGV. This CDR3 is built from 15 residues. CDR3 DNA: TGTGCCAGCAGCCTAGTAGGGGGAATGCATTCACCCCTCCACTTT. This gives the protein CASSLVGGMHSPLHF.

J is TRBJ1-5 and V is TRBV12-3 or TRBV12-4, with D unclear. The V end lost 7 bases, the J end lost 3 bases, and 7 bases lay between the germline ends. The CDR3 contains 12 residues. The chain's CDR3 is CASKADNQPQHF. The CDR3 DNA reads TGTGCCAGCAAGGCGGACAATCAGCCCCAGCATTTT.

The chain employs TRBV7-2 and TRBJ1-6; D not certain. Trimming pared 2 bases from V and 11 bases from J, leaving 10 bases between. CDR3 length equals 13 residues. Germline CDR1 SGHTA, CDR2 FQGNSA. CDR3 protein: CASSLPAGAPLHF. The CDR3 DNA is TGTGCCAGCAGCTTACCCGCCGGGGCACCCCTCCACTTT. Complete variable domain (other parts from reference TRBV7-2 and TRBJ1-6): GAGVSQSPSNKVTEKGKDVELRCDPISGHTALYWYRQSLGQGLEFLIYFQGNSAPDKSGLPSDRFSAERTGGSVSTLTIQRTQQEDSAVYLCASSLPAGAPLHFGNGTRLTVT.

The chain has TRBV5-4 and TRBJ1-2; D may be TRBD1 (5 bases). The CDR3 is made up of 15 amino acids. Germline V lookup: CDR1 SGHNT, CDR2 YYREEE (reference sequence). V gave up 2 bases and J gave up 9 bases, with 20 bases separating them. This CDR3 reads CASSFRDSYPMSYTF. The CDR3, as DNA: TGTGCCAGCAGCTTTCGTGACAGCTACCCTATGAGCTACACCTTC.

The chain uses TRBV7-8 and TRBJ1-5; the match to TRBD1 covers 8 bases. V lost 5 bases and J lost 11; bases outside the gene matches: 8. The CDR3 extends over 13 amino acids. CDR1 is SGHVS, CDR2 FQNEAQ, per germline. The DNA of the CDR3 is TGTGCCAGCAGCACGCTCACAGGGGGTACCCAGCATTTT. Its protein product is CASSTLTGGTQHF.

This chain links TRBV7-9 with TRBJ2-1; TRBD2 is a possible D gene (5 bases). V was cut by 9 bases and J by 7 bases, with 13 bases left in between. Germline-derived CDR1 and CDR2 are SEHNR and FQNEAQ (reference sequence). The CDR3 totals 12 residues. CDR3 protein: CASRGFGNEQFF. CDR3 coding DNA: TGTGCCAGTCGCGGGTTTGGGAATGAGCAGTTCTTC.

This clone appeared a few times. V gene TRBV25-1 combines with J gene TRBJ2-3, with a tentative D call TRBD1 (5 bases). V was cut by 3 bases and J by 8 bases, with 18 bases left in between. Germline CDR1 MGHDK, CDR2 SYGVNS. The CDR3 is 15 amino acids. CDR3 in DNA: TGTGCCAGCAGTGATTTTGGGGCTCCTATGGGTACGCAGTATTTT. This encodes CASSDFGAPMGTQYF.

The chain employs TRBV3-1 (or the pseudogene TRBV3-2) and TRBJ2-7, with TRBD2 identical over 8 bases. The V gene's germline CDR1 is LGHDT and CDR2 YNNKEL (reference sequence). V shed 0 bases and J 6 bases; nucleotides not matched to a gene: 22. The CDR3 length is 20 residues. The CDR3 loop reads CASSQEPTGGLWGLGCEQYF. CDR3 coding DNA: TGTGCCAGCAGCCAAGAACCAACTGGTGGATTGTGGGGACTAGGGTGCGAGCAGTACTTC.

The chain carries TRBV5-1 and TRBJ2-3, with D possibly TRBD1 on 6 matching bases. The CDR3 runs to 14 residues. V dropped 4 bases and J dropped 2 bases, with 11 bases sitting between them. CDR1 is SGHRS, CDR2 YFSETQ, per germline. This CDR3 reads CASSIRDTTDTQYF. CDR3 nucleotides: TGCGCCAGCAGCATTCGGGACACCACAGATACGCAGTATTTT.